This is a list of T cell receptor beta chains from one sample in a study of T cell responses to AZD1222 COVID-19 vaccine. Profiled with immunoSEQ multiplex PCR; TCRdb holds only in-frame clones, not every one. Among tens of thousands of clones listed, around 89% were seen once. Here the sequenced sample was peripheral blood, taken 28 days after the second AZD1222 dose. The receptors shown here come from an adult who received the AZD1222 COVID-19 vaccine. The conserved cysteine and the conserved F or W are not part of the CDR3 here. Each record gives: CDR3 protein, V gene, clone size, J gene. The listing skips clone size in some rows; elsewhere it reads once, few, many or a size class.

ASSPQLPRDSSRDTQY | TRBV4-1 | NA | TRBJ2-3
ASSLLGQGAGAGELF | TRBV5-6 | NA | TRBJ2-2
ASSLGLGLSYEQY | TRBV5-5 | NA | TRBJ2-7
ASSLAGNNSPLH | TRBV5-1 | few | TRBJ1-6
ATSDLPAGGGTQY | TRBV24-1 | NA | TRBJ2-5
ASSPAGTASTDTQY | TRBV3-1/TRBV3-2 | NA | TRBJ2-3
ATSDPSGRPDNEQF | TRBV24-1 | NA | TRBJ2-1
AWGAGPTNEKLF | TRBV30 | NA | TRBJ1-4
ASSFRGLGQPQH | TRBV27 | NA | TRBJ1-5
ASSGLKETQY | TRBV9 | NA | TRBJ2-5
ASSRTDPNTGELF | TRBV25-1 | NA | TRBJ2-2
ASSLVESHEQY | TRBV27 | few | TRBJ2-7
ASSLDIRYTNTEAF | TRBV11-2 | NA | TRBJ1-1
ASSQDIGGETGELF | TRBV4-3 | few | TRBJ2-2
ASSPQGHLYGYT | TRBV23-1 | NA | TRBJ1-2
ATSSRQGPEEKLF | TRBV15 | NA | TRBJ1-4
ASSQDLAGSRTDTQY | TRBV3-1/TRBV3-2 | NA | TRBJ2-3
ASSLDGANQPQH | TRBV7-8 | NA | TRBJ1-5
ASSEGTAGLYEQY | TRBV9 | NA | TRBJ2-7
ASSESGRRSEKLF | TRBV2 | NA | TRBJ1-4
ASSPGGGGNTIY | TRBV18 | NA | TRBJ1-3
ASSPDRSYGYT | TRBV11-2 | NA | TRBJ1-2
ASSFSLAGAYNEQF | TRBV27 | many | TRBJ2-1
ASRTGGTSGRAAYTGEQF | TRBV23-1 | NA | TRBJ2-1
ASSLEGGLHNEQF | TRBV11-3 | NA | TRBJ2-1
ASSPLRGPQY | TRBV11-3 | NA | TRBJ2-3
SASPLLLAGDYNEQF | TRBV20-1 | NA | TRBJ2-1
ASSLDRGAEAF | TRBV7-8 | NA | TRBJ1-1
ASSRAGRDTGELF | TRBV6-5 | NA | TRBJ2-2
ASSEGRYSNQPQH | TRBV2 | NA | TRBJ1-5
AWTTGTLLGDTQY | TRBV30 | NA | TRBJ2-3
ASSLVVRRPSTDTQY | TRBV5-6 | NA | TRBJ2-3
ASSLIYTIY | TRBV6-5 | NA | TRBJ1-3
ASSQDTTRSTQQY | TRBV4-2 | NA | TRBJ2-7
ASSISGVNTEAF | TRBV19 | NA | TRBJ1-1
ASSKTWGLGEKLF | TRBV6-5 | NA | TRBJ1-4
ASSMRQGHQPQH | TRBV19 | once | TRBJ1-5
ASGIGGETQY | TRBV12-5 | once | TRBJ2-5
ASSPDSQETQY | TRBV2 | NA | TRBJ2-5
ASSPRTSGSTDTQY | TRBV7-6 | NA | TRBJ2-3
ASSIDPQGSWYQPQH | TRBV19 | NA | TRBJ1-5
ASTASESSYEQY | TRBV19 | NA | TRBJ2-7